The following is a TCR beta chain sequence with its context. Its matching antigen is unknown. This specimen belongs to a study of T cell responses to AZD1222 COVID-19 vaccine. General study findings and limits: The study found vaccine-associated CD4 TCRs spanning spike, dominant at 160-218 and 743-854. Females made up more of the donors, who were largely white British, and clonal diversity may have come out too low.

Investigators merged groups given second doses at roughly 4 or roughly 12 weeks. CDR1 and CDR2 (germline): SEHNR, FQNEAQ (reference sequence). CDR3 length: 14 amino acids. V dropped 3 bases and J dropped 7 bases, with 13 bases sitting between them. The assay was immunoSEQ multiplex PCR, and TCRdb's table has in-frame clones only and misses some. The sample contains fewer than 95,000 clones, under 95% of which appear only once. The gene calls are TRBV7-9 and TRBJ1-5; D unresolved. The sequencing here drew on peripheral blood, taken 28 days after the second AZD1222 dose. The TCR comes from an adult who received the AZD1222 COVID-19 vaccine. CDR3 nucleotide sequence: TGTGCCAGCAGCTTCAGAGGTAACGGACAGCCCCAGCATTTT. It translates to CASSFRGNGQPQHF. The whole variable domain, remainder taken from reference TRBV7-9 and TRBJ1-5, is DTGVSQNPRHKITKRGQNVTFRCDPISEHNRLYWYRQTLGQGPEFLTYFQNEAQLEKSRLLSDRFSAERPKGSFSTLEIQRTEQGDSAMYLCASSFRGNGQPQHFGDGTRLSIL.